This TCR beta chain came from a study of cytomegalovirus exposure and HLA in healthy donors. Study information: Counted in an early data release were about 80 million unique TCRs from HLA-typed donors.

This clone turned up a few times. Its antigen is currently unknown. The V gene lost 1 base and the J gene lost 5 bases, with 17 bases spanning the gap. Germline V gene sequence: CDR1 SGHDN, CDR2 FVKESK. This CDR3 comprises 16 residues. In the PCR, 60 Vbeta and 13 Jbeta primers were used. The protocol was immunoSEQ multiplex PCR, while the TCRdb copy is restricted to in-frame clones and leaves out a portion. This table holds nearly 110,000 clones, roughly 80% found once. Points from the study as a whole: Reported performance of the classifier showed diagnosis of cytomegalovirus status with high specificity and sensitivity.

Sequenced sample: PBMCs. This sequence was found in a man younger than 40 in good health and CMV-seronegative. The chain carries TRBV14 and TRBJ2-5, with D possibly matching TRBD1 (5 bases). CDR3 sequence: CASSQGVGLSTETQYF. In nucleotides, the CDR3 is TGTGCCAGCAGCCAAGGGGTGGGGCTTTCTACGGAGACCCAGTACTTC.